This T cell receptor (beta chain) derives from a study of molecular identifiers for immune sequencing clone quantification listed by TCRdb under 2018. About the full investigation: For a replicate experiment, the RNA from either approximately 20,000 or 100,000 naive CD8 T cells was divided into five aliquots, and four of those aliquots went on to sequencing. CD8 T cells were used in a methods study to benchmark molecular-identifier clustering-based TCR repertoire sequencing (MIDCIRS) and TCR RNA copy counting. General study outcomes and caveats: Spiked-in Jurkat TCR RNA equal to a single cell's worth was reported to be detectable even within 1,100,000 naive CD8 T cells. Highly expanded clone sizes could be underestimated because identical TCR molecules may share a barcode. In CMV-specific effector cells, over 99% of molecules were held by clones above 20 RNA copies, whereas under 1% of molecules were held by such clones in naive cells. Spiked-in Jurkat TCR RNA (around eleven copies' worth), which is not part of the donor repertoire, was contained in the naive libraries. Modeling estimated around 3.2 recovered TCR RNA copies per cell, compared with 9.5 to 10 by digital PCR, which implies 30% to 35% capture efficiency. When barcode sub-clustering was not used, chimeric consensus sequences inflated TCR diversity, with chimeras reaching as high as 47%.

Naive CD8 T cell libraries were made from about 21,000 to 970,000 sorted cells using 10%, 30% or 50% of purified RNA. Naive CD8 T cells, defined as CD8+CD4-CCR7+CD45RA+, were FACS-sorted into RLT Plus buffer on a BD FACSAria II. To test detection sensitivity, Jurkat RNA equivalent to roughly nine TCR copies was spiked into samples of about 19,000-1,000,000 naive CD8 T cells. CD8 T cells were enriched using RosetteSep CD8+ T Cell Enrichment Cocktail and Ficoll-Paque, and the enriched cells then underwent ACK red cell lysis. With respect to this clonotype: Its antigen target is currently unknown. A read error may explain this, as a much larger clone is one base away.

Libraries were built with PCR. The reads were generated on a NextSeq 500. Bulk TCR libraries were made following a previously described method, with the TCR primers given in Table S5. Total RNA was purified with the Qiagen AllPrep DNA/RNA kit. Reads from multiple sequencing runs of the same library were pooled before analysis. As for how the authors treated the data: Reads were retained only if the reads had an exact TCR constant sequence, and the retained reads were trimmed to 150 nt and grouped according to their 12-nt molecular barcodes. Reads in each barcode group were sub-clustered using a 15% Levenshtein threshold, and a quality-weighted consensus sequence was built for each RNA molecule. Non-functional sequences were discarded, and so were lower-count sequences lying one edit away from another sequence. Based on fitting two negative binomial distributions, any barcode sub-cluster with under 20% of the maximum read count was discarded. TCRdb trimmed public reads at Q25 via fastp, called clones via MiXCR and kept in-frame beta chains. Rows with one shared CDR3 protein collapse into an entry with the most common genes and DNA. TCRdb, not the original authors, processed these V and J calls. The sample table holds tens of thousands of distinct CDR3 sequences, of which just over 35% were seen once. 3.5% to 4.5% of the sample belongs to the ten largest clones.

Sequencing was carried out using naive CD8+ T cells from blood, with Jurkat cell RNA spiked in. What the cell subset or site label conveys for this sample: FACS-sorted CD8+CD4-CCR7+CD45RA+ naive T cells. This TCR was recovered from a human donor in good health. Some libraries in this study had Jurkat cell RNA spiked in.

CDR3 sequence: CASSLGTGYYERYF. The DNA sequence reads TGTGCCAGCAGCTTAGGGACAGGATACTACGAGCGGTACTTC. The receptor chain draws on TRBV11-2 and TRBJ2-7, with 7 bases aligning to TRBD1. Reading from cysteine to phenylalanine, the CDR3 counts 14 amino acids. The sequence is cut down to CDR3 DNA, 42 bases in frame from base 1. In the germline V gene, CDR1 corresponds to SGHAT and CDR2 to FQNNGV. Extended through the reference TRBV11-2 and TRBJ2-7 proteins, this CDR3 yields the full variable domain: EAGVAQSPRYKIIEKRQSVAFWCNPISGHATLYWYQQILGQGPKLLIQFQNNGVVDDSQLPKDRFSAERLKGVDSTLKIQPAKLEDSAVYLCASSLGTGYYERYFGPGTRLTVT.